Each of the 19 T cell receptor beta chains below was sequenced from the same sample in a study of cytomegalovirus exposure and HLA in healthy donors. Sequenced by immunoSEQ multiplex PCR; TCRdb stores in-frame clones only, minus some. The table records fewer than 350,000 clones, 85% to 90% of them present only once. Sequenced sample: PBMCs. Receptor source: a woman in her late teens or twenties in good health and CMV-seronegative.

The rearrangement uses TRBV28 and TRBJ1-6; D may be TRBD1 (5 bases). Germline V gene data show CDR1 as MDHEN and CDR2 as SYDVKM. The CDR3 has 14 residues. Trimming removed 5 bases at V and 10 bases at J, with 15 bases between. Written as DNA, the CDR3 is TGTGCCAGCAGTCCGAATTCGGGGGTATCACCCCTCCACTTT. Protein sequence: CASSPNSGVSPLHF.

The chain links TRBV5-1 to TRBJ2-5, with 7 bases identical to TRBD2. The CDR3 runs to 14 residues. Germline trimming cut 4 bases from V and 1 base from J; bases unmatched to any gene: 4. Germline V gene sequence: CDR1 SGHRS, CDR2 YFSETQ. The CDR3 protein is CASSTPGGQETQYF. In DNA, the CDR3 is TGCGCCAGCAGCACGCCGGGAGGCCAAGAGACCCAGTACTTC.

This clone was detected only a few times. The rearrangement joins TRBV28 to TRBJ2-7, with 8 nucleotides matching TRBD2. The J segment lost 2 bases and the V segment lost 8 bases, leaving 5 bases of the junction unmatched. The germline V gene has CDR1 MDHEN and CDR2 SYDVKM. CDR3 length: 13 residues. CDR3 DNA: TGTGCCAGCGGGACTAGTGTCACCTACGAGCAGTACTTC. Residues: CASGTSVTYEQYF.

V is TRBV5-4 and J is TRBJ1-6, with D possibly TRBD1 on 5 matching bases. The CDR3 runs 14 residues. From germline, CDR1 is SGHNT and CDR2 YYREEE (reference sequence). Trimming took off 0 bases at V and 8 bases at J, with 9 bases between the two ends. The CDR3: CASSLAQVDSPLHF. The CDR3 DNA follows: TGTGCCAGCAGCTTGGCACAGGTTGATTCACCCCTCCACTTT.

This chain links TRBV18 with TRBJ1-3; no clear D. Germline loops: CDR1 KGHSH, CDR2 LQKENI. Trimming left V 3 bases short and J 0 bases short, with 12 bases between. This CDR3 spans 16 amino acids. The CDR3 region has the DNA TGTGCCAGCTCACCTTCCGCCGGCGGCTCTGGAAACACCATATATTTT. Protein sequence: CASSPSAGGSGNTIYF. The complete variable domain, with remaining parts taken from reference TRBV18 and TRBJ1-3, reads NAGVMQNPRHLVRRRGQEARLRCSPMKGHSHVYWYRQLPEEGLKFMVYLQKENIIDESGMPKERFSAEFPKEGPSILRIQQVVRGDSAAYFCASSPSAGGSGNTIYFGEGSWLTVV.

The V call is TRBV28, the J call TRBJ2-7, with TRBD1 matching over 10 bases. This CDR3 has 13 amino acids. CDR1 is MDHEN, CDR2 SYDVKM, per germline. V dropped 6 bases and J dropped 3; count of bases not matched to a gene: 2. CDR3 amino acids: CASRGQGLYEQYF. CDR3 bases: TGTGCCAGCAGGGGACAGGGGCTCTACGAGCAGTACTTC.

The chain employs TRBV28 and TRBJ1-6; possibly TRBD1 for D (6 bases). The germline V gene has CDR1 MDHEN and CDR2 SYDVKM. CDR3 length equals 16 residues. V lost 2 bases to trimming and J lost 10 bases, with 18 bases between them. The CDR3 coding sequence is TGTGCCAGCAGTTTAATGGGACAATGGGCAAAGTCACCCCTCCACTTT. Translating it yields CASSLMGQWAKSPLHF.

Of note for this clone: In the same sample, other DNA sequences code for this CDR3. The V and J genes are TRBV5-1 and TRBJ2-5, with D tentatively TRBD1 (6 bases). Germline CDR1 is SGHRS and CDR2 is YFSETQ. Trimming left V 1 base short and J 0 bases short, with 7 bases between. The CDR3 loop spans 14 amino acids. The CDR3 DNA is TGCGCCAGCAGCTTGCAGGGGTACCAAGAGACCCAGTACTTC. This encodes CASSLQGYQETQYF.

The chain combines TRBV11-2 with TRBJ2-7; no definite D call. The CDR3 loop spans 12 amino acids. V gave up 5 bases and J gave up 3 bases, with 8 bases separating them. Germline V gene lookup returns CDR1 SGHAT and CDR2 FQNNGV. The CDR3 region is CASSRSFYEQYF. CDR3 bases: TGTGCCAGCAGCCGGAGTTTCTACGAGCAGTACTTC.

The chain is built from TRBV2 and TRBJ1-2, with D unclear. V lost 4 bases to trimming and J lost 9 bases, with 15 bases between them. This CDR3 is 13 amino acids long. Germline loops: CDR1 SNHLY, CDR2 FYNNEI. The CDR3 DNA sequence: TGTGCCAGCAGTGTGGGTCAGGCCCAGAGCTACACCTTC. Translation: CASSVGQAQSYTF.

The chain employs TRBV27 and TRBJ2-5; TRBD2 matches at 16 bases. The CDR3 sequence is 18 residues long. Germline V lookup: CDR1 MNHEY, CDR2 SMNVEV (reference sequence). V was pared by 3 bases and J by 5 bases, with 9 bases of the junction left unmatched. The CDR3 region has the DNA TGTGCCAGCAGTTTTGGGGGGACTAGCGGGAGGGCCGGGGAGACCCAGTACTTC. Translation: CASSFGGTSGRAGETQYF.

The V gene is TRBV6-6, the J gene TRBJ1-2; 7 nucleotides align to TRBD1. The CDR3 sequence is 14 residues long. J was trimmed by 5 bases and V by 1 base; bases with no gene match: 4. Per germline, CDR1 MNHNY and CDR2 SVGAGI (reference sequence). CDR3 nucleotide sequence: TGTGCCAGCAGTTACTGGGACAGAGATTATGGCTACACCTTC. This sequence encodes CASSYWDRDYGYTF.

DNA for the CDR3: TGTGCCAGCAGCTTGGGAGGGACAGGGAATCAGCCCCAGCATTTT. This gives the protein CASSLGGTGNQPQHF. This chain joins TRBV5-6 and TRBJ1-5, with 9 bases lining up with TRBD1. CDR3 length equals 15 residues. CDR1 and CDR2 from the germline V gene are SGHDT and YYEEEE. The junction had 2 bases not matched to a gene; V was cut back by 0 bases and J by 4 bases.

The rearrangement joins TRBV6-5 to TRBJ2-3; no clear D. Germline-derived CDR1 and CDR2 are MNHEY and SVGAGI. The CDR3 has 13 amino acids. V dropped 2 bases and J dropped 9 bases, with 12 bases sitting between them. The CDR3 region is CASSYRSAETQYF. CDR3 in DNA: TGTGCCAGCAGTTACAGATCGGCGGAAACGCAGTATTTT.

The J gene is TRBJ1-1, the V gene TRBV4-1; no reliable D call. Per germline, CDR1 MGHRA and CDR2 YSYEKL. This CDR3 has 16 residues. The V end lost 1 base, the J end lost 1 base, and 13 bases lay between the germline ends. The CDR3 loop reads CASSQAAVGENTEAFF. The CDR3 nucleotides read TGCGCCAGCAGCCAAGCGGCCGTGGGAGAGAACACTGAAGCTTTCTTT.

This sequence joins TRBV27 and TRBJ1-3; 7 bases align to TRBD1. Germline V gene lookup returns CDR1 MNHEY and CDR2 SMNVEV (reference sequence). After removal of 11 bases from V and 0 bases from J, the junction contained 7 bases not matched to a gene. The CDR3 totals 14 residues. The CDR3 sequence is CAGQQGCSGNTIYF. For the CDR3, the DNA is TGTGCCGGACAACAGGGGTGCTCTGGAAACACCATATATTTT.

The chain carries TRBV28 and TRBJ2-7, with D perhaps matching TRBD2 (5 bases). This CDR3 comprises 17 residues. V lost 5 bases and J 0 bases, leaving 20 bases between the germline ends. The germline CDR1 and CDR2 sequences are MDHEN and SYDVKM. The CDR3 sequence: CASSIFSGELSSYEQYF. The CDR3 nucleotides read TGTGCCAGCAGTATATTTTCTGGGGAGCTCAGCTCCTACGAGCAGTACTTC.

The gene calls are TRBV27 and TRBJ1-5, with D possibly TRBD1 on 5 matching bases. The germline CDR1 and CDR2 sequences are MNHEY and SMNVEV (reference sequence). V dropped 2 bases and J dropped 3 bases, with 8 bases sitting between them. The CDR3 runs 14 residues. The CDR3 nucleotides read TGTGCCAGCAGTTTAGAAGGGGTCAATCAGCCCCAGCATTTT. It yields the protein CASSLEGVNQPQHF.

V gene TRBV6-5 combines with J gene TRBJ1-1; D not resolved. Germline-derived CDR1 and CDR2 are MNHEY and SVGAGI. Trimming shortened V by 5 bases and J by 11 bases, and 12 bases separated the two germline ends. This CDR3 contains 11 residues. The CDR3 loop is CASSDNGPAFF. DNA for the CDR3: TGTGCCAGCAGTGACAATGGGCCGGCTTTCTTT.